This TCR beta chain comes out of a study of cytomegalovirus exposure and HLA in healthy donors. Findings and caveats of the study: In a later analysis, compared with equally common non-associated chains, HLA-associated beta chains were more expanded. A later analysis found that most CMV-associated TCR beta chains appeared HLA-restricted.

PCR was performed using 60 Vbeta and 13 Jbeta primers. Libraries were prepared by immunoSEQ multiplex PCR; TCRdb keeps only in-frame clonotypes and omits some of them. The profile covers just over 200,000 clones, with approximately 79% appearing a single time and 1.5% to 2% taken by the ten largest. Comments on this clone: Its antigen is undetermined.

This CDR3 region has 17 residues. Unmatched junction bases numbered 11, after V lost 0 bases and J lost 8 bases. Germline V gives CDR1 LGHNA, CDR2 YNFKEQ. Sample: PBMCs. This TCR came from a man aged 45-65 years in good health and CMV-seronegative. The V and J genes are TRBV4-2 and TRBJ2-1; 9 bases match TRBD2. The CDR3 protein is CASSQDQGAGGRDEQFF. CDR3 coding DNA: TGTGCCAGCAGCCAAGATCAGGGAGCGGGAGGAAGGGATGAGCAGTTCTTC.